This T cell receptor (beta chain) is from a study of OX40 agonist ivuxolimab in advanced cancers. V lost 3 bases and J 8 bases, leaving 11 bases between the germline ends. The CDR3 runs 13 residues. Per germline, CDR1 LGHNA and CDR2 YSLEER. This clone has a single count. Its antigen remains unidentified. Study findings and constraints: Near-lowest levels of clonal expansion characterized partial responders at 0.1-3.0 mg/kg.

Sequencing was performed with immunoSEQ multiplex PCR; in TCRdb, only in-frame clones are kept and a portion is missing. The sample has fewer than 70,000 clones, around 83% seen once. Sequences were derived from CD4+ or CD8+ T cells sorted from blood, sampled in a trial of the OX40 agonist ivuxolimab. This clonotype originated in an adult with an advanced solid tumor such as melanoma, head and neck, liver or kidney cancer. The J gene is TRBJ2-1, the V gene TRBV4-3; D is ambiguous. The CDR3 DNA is TGCGCCAGCAGCCATCTCCCGGGCGATGAGCAGTTCTTC. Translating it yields CASSHLPGDEQFF.